The source of this T cell receptor beta chain is a study of T cell repertoires in cytomegalovirus infection. Each CDR3 protein gets one entry after TCRdb re-called the reads with MiXCR. In the table there are 110,000 to 150,000 distinct CDR3 sequences, over 25% of which are singletons. This clonotype was picked up a small number of times. As yet, its antigen is unknown. This CDR3 comprises 15 residues. The V end was cut by 3 bases, the J end by 0 bases, with 10 bases between. CDR1 is LNHDA, CDR2 SQIVND, per germline (reference sequence). The starting material was CD8+ T cells from cultured PBMCs, obtained from culture after CMV antigen stimulation. This chain joins TRBV19 and TRBJ2-3; D unresolved. The sequence derives from a human donor in good health (CMV status not recorded). Some clones in this sample may be carry-over from other donors' samples. The CDR3 DNA reads TGTGCCAGTAGTATCGCAGGCGCTAGCACAGATACGCAGTATTTT. Protein product: CASSIAGASTDTQYF.